The rows below give T cell receptor beta chains drawn from one sample of a study of regulatory T cells in long-lasting Graves disease. TCRdb re-analysed the multiplex PCR reads in MiXCR, keeping a single row per CDR3 protein. Of about 440,000 distinct CDR3 sequences listed, over 15% are singletons. The same sample was also studied in work on T cells in Graves' hyperthyroidism and ophthalmopathy.

Sequenced material: peripheral blood mononuclear cells (PBMCs), taken at new diagnosis, from a patient treated with antithyroid drugs. These receptors came from a young woman with Graves disease. CDR3s include the opening cysteine and the closing phenylalanine or tryptophan. A D gene is named only where the DNA matches it firmly. Clone size appears in some rows only: once, few, many, or a class for an expanded clone.

CDR3	DNA	size	V	J	D
CASSTGAVNTEAFF	TGTGCCAGCAGCACCGGTGCGGTGAACACTGAAGCTTTCTTT	many	TRBV27	TRBJ1-1	NA
CASSLAREETQYF	TGTGCCAGCAGCTTAGCGAGGGAGGAGACCCAGTACTTC	NA	TRBV7-2	TRBJ2-5	NA
CASRQGRGDEQFF	TGTGCCAGCAGACAGGGTAGAGGCGATGAGCAGTTCTTC	few	TRBV25-1	TRBJ2-1	NA
CASSYGGTSGDTQYF	TGTGCCAGCAGTTATGGAGGGACTAGTGGTGATACGCAGTATTTT	many	TRBV28	TRBJ2-3	TRBD2
CASSHGTSGPYNEQFF	TGCGCCAGCAGCCATGGGACTAGCGGGCCTTACAATGAGCAGTTCTTC	few	TRBV5-1	TRBJ2-1	TRBD2
CASSPRASRGTGELFF	TGCGCCAGCAGCCCGAGGGCCAGCCGGGGTACCGGGGAGCTGTTTTTT	many	TRBV5-1	TRBJ2-2	NA
CASSLAFGELFF	TGTGCCAGCAGCTTGGCCTTCGGGGAGCTGTTTTTT	many	TRBV5-5	TRBJ2-2	NA
CASSFNSDTQYF	TGCGCCAGCAGCTTTAATTCAGATACGCAGTATTTT	NA	TRBV5-1	TRBJ2-3	NA
CASSSRDKETQYF	TGTGCCAGCAGTTCGCGGGACAAAGAGACCCAGTACTTC	many	TRBV28	TRBJ2-5	NA
CASSLFVTEAFF	TGTGCCAGCAGTTTATTCGTCACTGAAGCTTTCTTT	many	TRBV28	TRBJ1-1	NA
CASSPQRGRSETQYF	TGTGCCAGCAGCCCGCAAAGGGGGAGATCTGAGACCCAGTACTTC	many	TRBV7-2	TRBJ2-5	NA
CASSMVAGGSYEQFF	TGTGCCAGTAGTATGGTAGCGGGAGGGTCATATGAGCAGTTCTTC	NA	TRBV19	TRBJ2-1	TRBD2
CASSLVYRGELQQYF	TGTGCCAGCAGCTTAGTTTACAGGGGTGAGCTACAGCAGTACTTC	many	TRBV7-2	TRBJ2-7	TRBD1
CASNPSKVGEQFF	TGTGCCAGCAATCCGTCAAAAGTGGGCGAGCAGTTCTTC	NA	TRBV12-3/TRBV12-4	TRBJ2-1	NA
CASSWGGLPGELFF	TGTGCCAGCAGTTGGGGCGGTCTACCCGGGGAGCTGTTTTTT	many	TRBV12-3/TRBV12-4	TRBJ2-2	NA
CASSFQIRLTSGINEQFF	TGTGCCAGCAGTTTCCAGATTCGGTTGACTAGCGGGATCAATGAGCAGTTCTTC	many	TRBV28	TRBJ2-1	TRBD2
CATSDYQREEPQHF	TGTGCCACCAGTGATTACCAGAGAGAAGAGCCCCAGCATTTT	NA	TRBV24-1	TRBJ1-5	NA
CASRPRQSTNEKLFF	TGTGCCAGCAGACCTAGACAGTCAACTAATGAAAAACTGTTTTTT	many	TRBV2	TRBJ1-4	NA
CASSIGGLAYEQYF	TGTGCCAGTAGTATAGGAGGGCTGGCCTACGAGCAGTACTTC	few	TRBV19	TRBJ2-7	NA
CASSSWTSGINEQFF	TGTGCCAGCAGTTCTTGGACTAGCGGGATCAATGAGCAGTTCTTC	many	TRBV28	TRBJ2-1	TRBD2
CSASVAGGRYEQYF	TGCAGTGCTAGTGTCGCGGGAGGAAGGTACGAGCAGTACTTC	NA	TRBV20-1	TRBJ2-7	TRBD2
CASSHRDRGGDGYTF	TGTGCCAGCAGCCATCGTGACCGGGGCGGGGACGGCTACACCTTC	few	TRBV7-9	TRBJ1-2	NA
CASSDRGEGANEQFF	TGTGCCAGCAGTGATAGGGGAGAGGGGGCCAATGAGCAGTTCTTC	few	TRBV6-4	TRBJ2-1	TRBD1